These T cell receptor beta chains were read from a single sample in a study of shared clonotypes between healthy human individuals. Measured with immunoSEQ multiplex PCR; TCRdb has only the in-frame clones, and not every one. Counted here are roughly 2.2 million clones, just over 90% occurring once; the ten biggest clones make up 0.39%. Sequenced sample: naive CD4+ T cells from PBMCs. The receptor set was obtained from a man aged 18 to 29 in good health. Some clones in this sample may be carry-over from other donors' samples. Both conserved end residues are part of each CDR3. The D gene is left open where the match is weak. Rows may omit the clone size; those that give it use once, few, many or a size class.

D gene: -
J gene: TRBJ1-5
clone size: -
CDR3 length: 15
V gene: TRBV5-1
CDR3 protein: CASSPVWGRGQPQHF
CDR3 DNA: TGCGCCAGCAGCCCGGTATGGGGGCGCGGGCAGCCCCAGCATTTT

D gene: TRBD2
J gene: TRBJ2-1
clone size: -
CDR3 length: 15
V gene: TRBV6-4
CDR3 protein: CASSASGSSYNEQFF
CDR3 DNA: TGTGCCAGCAGTGCAAGCGGGAGCTCCTACAATGAGCAGTTCTTC

D gene: TRBD1
J gene: TRBJ2-7
clone size: -
CDR3 length: 15
V gene: TRBV18
CDR3 protein: CASSPPGRGLYEQYF
CDR3 DNA: TGTGCCAGCTCACCACCCGGCAGGGGGCTCTACGAGCAGTACTTC

D gene: -
J gene: TRBJ2-6
clone size: -
CDR3 length: 20
V gene: TRBV5-5
CDR3 protein: CASSWGTAGSPFSGANVLTF
CDR3 DNA: TGTGCCAGCAGCTGGGGGACAGCGGGAAGTCCATTCTCTGGGGCCAACGTCCTGACTTTC

D gene: TRBD1
J gene: TRBJ2-1
clone size: -
CDR3 length: 12
V gene: TRBV29-1
CDR3 protein: CSVPYRGSEQFF
CDR3 DNA: TGCAGCGTTCCGTACAGGGGGAGTGAGCAGTTCTTC

D gene: -
J gene: TRBJ2-5
clone size: -
CDR3 length: 13
V gene: TRBV5-1
CDR3 protein: CASSFAVQETQYF
CDR3 DNA: TGCGCCAGCAGCTTTGCAGTCCAAGAGACCCAGTACTTC

D gene: -
J gene: TRBJ2-7
clone size: -
CDR3 length: 16
V gene: TRBV27
CDR3 protein: CASSFRRNSQSGEQYF
CDR3 DNA: TGTGCCAGCAGTTTTAGAAGGAACAGTCAATCGGGGGAGCAGTACTTC

D gene: -
J gene: TRBJ1-2
clone size: -
CDR3 length: 15
V gene: TRBV7-2
CDR3 protein: CASSLEAGANYGYTF
CDR3 DNA: TGTGCCAGCAGCTTAGAGGCGGGGGCCAACTATGGCTACACCTTC

D gene: TRBD2
J gene: TRBJ2-3
clone size: -
CDR3 length: 15
V gene: TRBV9
CDR3 protein: CASSLTSGDTDTQYF
CDR3 DNA: TGTGCCAGCAGCTTGACTAGCGGTGACACAGATACGCAGTATTTT

D gene: TRBD2
J gene: TRBJ2-2
clone size: -
CDR3 length: 21
V gene: TRBV4-1
CDR3 protein: CASSQDWRTSGRRGNRGELFF
CDR3 DNA: TGCGCCAGCAGCCAAGATTGGAGGACTAGCGGGAGGAGAGGAAACCGAGGGGAGCTGTTTTTT

D gene: -
J gene: TRBJ2-3
clone size: -
CDR3 length: 15
V gene: TRBV6-5
CDR3 protein: CASSYNGASTDTQYF
CDR3 DNA: TGTGCCAGCAGTTACAATGGGGCTAGCACAGATACGCAGTATTTT

D gene: -
J gene: TRBJ2-5
clone size: -
CDR3 length: 12
V gene: TRBV29-1
CDR3 protein: CSVEGTGETQYF
CDR3 DNA: TGCAGCGTTGAAGGAACCGGGGAGACCCAGTACTTC

D gene: -
J gene: TRBJ2-1
clone size: once
CDR3 length: 13
V gene: TRBV2
CDR3 protein: CASSRPVVNEQFF
CDR3 DNA: TGTGCCAGCAGTCGCCCAGTAGTCAATGAGCAGTTCTTC

D gene: -
J gene: TRBJ2-1
clone size: -
CDR3 length: 16
V gene: TRBV5-4
CDR3 protein: CASSTKGGGSYNEQFF
CDR3 DNA: TGTGCCAGCAGCACTAAGGGGGGGGGTTCCTACAATGAGCAGTTCTTC

D gene: -
J gene: TRBJ1-3
clone size: -
CDR3 length: 13
V gene: TRBV27
CDR3 protein: CASSSVPGNTIYF
CDR3 DNA: TGTGCCAGCAGTTCAGTTCCTGGAAACACCATATATTTT

D gene: -
J gene: TRBJ2-7
clone size: -
CDR3 length: 15
V gene: TRBV5-6
CDR3 protein: CASSLRSIRGPEQYF
CDR3 DNA: TGTGCCAGCAGCTTGCGATCCATCCGGGGTCCCGAGCAGTACTTC

D gene: TRBD1
J gene: TRBJ1-5
clone size: few
CDR3 length: 15
V gene: TRBV19
CDR3 protein: CASRMLRTGGQPQHF
CDR3 DNA: TGTGCCAGTAGGATGCTCCGAACAGGGGGCCAGCCCCAGCATTTT

D gene: TRBD1
J gene: TRBJ1-2
clone size: -
CDR3 length: 12
V gene: TRBV2
CDR3 protein: CASRLGTGGYTF
CDR3 DNA: TGTGCCAGCAGACTTGGGACAGGAGGCTACACCTTC

D gene: TRBD1
J gene: TRBJ1-2
clone size: -
CDR3 length: 16
V gene: TRBV5-5
CDR3 protein: CASSLEGLGTVSSNTF
CDR3 DNA: TGTGCCAGCAGCTTGGAAGGTTTGGGGACAGTCTCCTCTAACACCTTC